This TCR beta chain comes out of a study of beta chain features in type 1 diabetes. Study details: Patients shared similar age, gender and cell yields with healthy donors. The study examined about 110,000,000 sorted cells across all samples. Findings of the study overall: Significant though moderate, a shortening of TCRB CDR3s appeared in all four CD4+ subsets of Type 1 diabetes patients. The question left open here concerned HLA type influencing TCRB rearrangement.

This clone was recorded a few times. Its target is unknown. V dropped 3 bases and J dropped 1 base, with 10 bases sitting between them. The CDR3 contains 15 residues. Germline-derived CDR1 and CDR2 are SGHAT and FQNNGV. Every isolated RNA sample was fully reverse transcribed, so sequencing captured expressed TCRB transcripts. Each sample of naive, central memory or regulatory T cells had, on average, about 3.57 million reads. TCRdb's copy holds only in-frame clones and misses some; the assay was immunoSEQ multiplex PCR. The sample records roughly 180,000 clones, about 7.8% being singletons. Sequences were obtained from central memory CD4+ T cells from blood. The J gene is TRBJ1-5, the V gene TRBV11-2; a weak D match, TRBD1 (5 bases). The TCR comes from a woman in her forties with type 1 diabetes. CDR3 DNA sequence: TGTGCCAGCAGCTTGCCCGGGGGAAGCAATCAGCCCCAGCATTTT. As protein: CASSLPGGSNQPQHF.